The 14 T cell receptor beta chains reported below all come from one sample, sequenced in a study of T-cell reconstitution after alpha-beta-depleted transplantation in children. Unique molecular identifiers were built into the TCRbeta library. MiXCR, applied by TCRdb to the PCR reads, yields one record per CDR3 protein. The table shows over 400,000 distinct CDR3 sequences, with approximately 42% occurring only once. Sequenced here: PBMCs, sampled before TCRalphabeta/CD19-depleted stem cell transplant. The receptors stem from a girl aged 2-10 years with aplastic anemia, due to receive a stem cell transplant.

CDR3 sequence reads: CASSLGRGPPSTDTQYF. For the CDR3, the DNA is TGCGCCAGCAGCCTAGGGAGGGGTCCACCTAGCACAGATACGCAGTATTTT. The chain employs TRBV5-1 and TRBJ2-3; TRBD2 agrees at 7 bases. The germline gives CDR1 SGHRS, CDR2 YFSETQ. V was pared by 4 bases and J by 0 bases, with 11 bases of the junction left unmatched. The CDR3 covers 17 residues.

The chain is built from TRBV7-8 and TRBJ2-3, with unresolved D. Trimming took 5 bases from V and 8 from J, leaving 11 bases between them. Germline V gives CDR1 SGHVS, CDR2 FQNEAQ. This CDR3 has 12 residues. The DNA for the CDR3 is TGTGCCAGCAGCCCGACGTCCCCTACGCAGTATTTT. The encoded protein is CASSPTSPTQYF.

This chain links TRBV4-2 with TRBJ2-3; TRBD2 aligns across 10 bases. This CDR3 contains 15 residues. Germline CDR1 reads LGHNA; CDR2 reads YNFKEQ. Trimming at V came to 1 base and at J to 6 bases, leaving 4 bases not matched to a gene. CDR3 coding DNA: TGTGCCAGCAGCCAAGTAGCGGGGGGTTTGGATACGCAGTATTTT. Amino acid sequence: CASSQVAGGLDTQYF.

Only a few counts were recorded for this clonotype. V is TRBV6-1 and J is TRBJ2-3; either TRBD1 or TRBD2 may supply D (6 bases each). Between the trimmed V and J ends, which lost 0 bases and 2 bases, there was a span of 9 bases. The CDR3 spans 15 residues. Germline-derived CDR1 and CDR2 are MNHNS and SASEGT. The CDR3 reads CASSEAWGATDTQYF. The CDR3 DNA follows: TGTGCCAGCAGTGAAGCGTGGGGGGCCACAGATACGCAGTATTTT.

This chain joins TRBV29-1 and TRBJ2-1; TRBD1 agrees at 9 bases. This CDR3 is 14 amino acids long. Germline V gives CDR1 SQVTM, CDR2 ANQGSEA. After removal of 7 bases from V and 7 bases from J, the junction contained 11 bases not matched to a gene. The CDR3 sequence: CSALLGQGWNEQFF. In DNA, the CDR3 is TGCAGCGCATTGCTAGGACAGGGGTGGAATGAGCAGTTCTTC.

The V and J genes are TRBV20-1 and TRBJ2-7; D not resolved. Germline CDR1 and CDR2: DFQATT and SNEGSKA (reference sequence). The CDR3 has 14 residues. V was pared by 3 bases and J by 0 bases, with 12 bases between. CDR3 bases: TGCAGTGCTAGTCCCCTATTCAGCTCCTACGAGCAGTACTTC. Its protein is CSASPLFSSYEQYF.

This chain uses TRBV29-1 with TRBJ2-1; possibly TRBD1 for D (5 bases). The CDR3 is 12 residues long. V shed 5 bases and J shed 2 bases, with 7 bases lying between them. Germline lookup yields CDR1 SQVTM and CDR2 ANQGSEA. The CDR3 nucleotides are TGCAGCGTTCAGGGCGCCTACAATGAGCAGTTCTTC. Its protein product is CSVQGAYNEQFF.

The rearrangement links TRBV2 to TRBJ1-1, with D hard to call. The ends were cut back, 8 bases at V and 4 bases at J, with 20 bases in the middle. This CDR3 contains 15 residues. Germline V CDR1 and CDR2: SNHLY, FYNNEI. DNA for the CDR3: TGTGCCAGCCCAAGGGCCCATAAAGGTGGCACTGAAGCTTTCTTT. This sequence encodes CASPRAHKGGTEAFF.

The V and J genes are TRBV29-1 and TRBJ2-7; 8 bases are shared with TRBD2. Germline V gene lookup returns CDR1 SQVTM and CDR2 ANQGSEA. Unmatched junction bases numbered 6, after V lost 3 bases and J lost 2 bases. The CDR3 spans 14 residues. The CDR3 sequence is CSVEEAGATYEQYF. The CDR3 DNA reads TGCAGCGTTGAGGAAGCGGGGGCGACCTACGAGCAGTACTTC.

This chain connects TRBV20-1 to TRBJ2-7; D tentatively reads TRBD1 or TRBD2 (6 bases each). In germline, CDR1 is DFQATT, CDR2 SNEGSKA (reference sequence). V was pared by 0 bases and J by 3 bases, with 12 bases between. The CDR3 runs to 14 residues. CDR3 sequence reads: CSARDLGGFYEQYF. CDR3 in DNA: TGCAGTGCTAGAGATCTGGGGGGCTTCTACGAGCAGTACTTC.

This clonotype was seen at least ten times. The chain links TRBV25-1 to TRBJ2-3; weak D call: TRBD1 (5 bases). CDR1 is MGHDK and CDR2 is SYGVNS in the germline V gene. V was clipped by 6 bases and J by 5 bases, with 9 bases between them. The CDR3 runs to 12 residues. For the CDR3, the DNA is TGTGCCAGCAGATCCCAGGGAGATACGCAGTATTTT. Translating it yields CASRSQGDTQYF.

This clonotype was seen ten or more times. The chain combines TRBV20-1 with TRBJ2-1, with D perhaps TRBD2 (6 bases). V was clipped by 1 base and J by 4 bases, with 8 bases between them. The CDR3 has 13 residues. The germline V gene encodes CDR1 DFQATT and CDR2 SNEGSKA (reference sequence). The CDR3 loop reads CSARGSGYNEQFF. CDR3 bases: TGCAGTGCTAGAGGAAGCGGGTACAATGAGCAGTTCTTC.

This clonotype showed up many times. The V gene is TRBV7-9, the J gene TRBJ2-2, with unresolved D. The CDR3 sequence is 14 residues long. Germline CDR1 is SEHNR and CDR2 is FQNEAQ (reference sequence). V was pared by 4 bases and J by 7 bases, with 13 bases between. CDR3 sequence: CASSSTITLGELFF. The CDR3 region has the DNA TGTGCCAGCAGCTCCACTATAACCCTCGGGGAGCTGTTTTTT.

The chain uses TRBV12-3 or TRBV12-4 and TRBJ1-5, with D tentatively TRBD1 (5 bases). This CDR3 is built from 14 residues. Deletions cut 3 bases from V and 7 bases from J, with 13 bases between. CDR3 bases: TGTGCCAGCAGTTTTAGGGGACGAGGACAGCCCCAGCATTTT. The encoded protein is CASSFRGRGQPQHF.